One sample yielded the 3 T cell receptor beta chains listed below, sequenced in a study of shared clonotypes between healthy human individuals. The repertoire was sequenced with immunoSEQ multiplex PCR; TCRdb's copy has only in-frame clones and lacks some. The sample holds about 1 million clones, approximately 68% seen once. The sample was memory CD4+ T cells sorted from blood. Specified subset: CD45RA-negative fraction. The origin of the receptors is a man aged 18 to 29 in good health.

A remark on this clone: Other DNA sequences in this sample translate to the same CDR3. V is TRBV29-1 and J is TRBJ1-5; 8 bases match TRBD1. Germline-derived CDR1 and CDR2 are SQVTM and ANQGSEA. The CDR3 length is 13 residues. The trim removed 7 bases at V and 2 bases at J, leaving 4 bases unmatched. This CDR3 is CSAGQGGNQPQHF. The CDR3 bases are TGCAGCGCCGGACAGGGTGGCAATCAGCCCCAGCATTTT.

The rearrangement uses TRBV28 and TRBJ1-4; D unclear. This CDR3 has 14 amino acids. Trimming took off 4 bases at V and 0 bases at J, with 6 bases between the two ends. CDR1 and CDR2 from the germline V gene are MDHEN and SYDVKM. The CDR3 DNA is TGTGCCAGCAGTTCGGATGCAACTAATGAAAAACTGTTTTTT. This encodes CASSSDATNEKLFF.

This clone came up many times. This sequence joins TRBV7-2 and TRBJ2-5; 9 bases match TRBD1. Unmatched junction bases numbered 6, after V lost 6 bases and J lost 4 bases. Germline values: CDR1 SGHTA, CDR2 FQGNSA. The CDR3 totals 14 residues. CDR3 bases: TGTGCCAGCAGTAGACTGGGACAGGGAGAGACCCAGTACTTC. Translation: CASSRLGQGETQYF.